Below, one T cell receptor beta chain is given with its context. The conserved phenylalanine or tryptophan normally closing the CDR3 is absent here, so this likely arose from a read error. It is unclear where the CDR3 begins or ends on the DNA, so no DNA is shown, and the CDR3 is as TCRdb lists it. This record comes from a study of control samples from healthy donors and cancer patients. Sequencing used immunoSEQ multiplex PCR; TCRdb keeps in-frame clones, though not all of them. The sample comprises about 170,000 clones, 90% to 95% of which are singletons, and over 3.5% rests with the top ten. The CDR3 is 12 residues long, ends included. The germline gives CDR1 SGHTA, CDR2 FQGNSA.

The sequence was obtained from a woman aged 60-75 years in good health. This chain connects TRBV7-2 to TRBJ1-2; the tabulated D call, TRBD1, remains unverified against the DNA. The sequencing input was blood. The CDR3 sequence: CASSFDWGPIRV.